A selection of T cell receptor beta chains follows, all from one sample in a study of T cell changes during pregnancy in multiple sclerosis. Assay used: immunoSEQ multiplex PCR; TCRdb lists only in-frame clones, some missing. The top ten clones hold approximately 10% of a sample with almost 50,000 clones, 91% of them seen once. The sample was CD8+ T cells from peripheral blood mononuclear cells, taken after pregnancy. The receptors come from a female donor with multiple sclerosis, enrolled in a pregnancy study. Both conserved end residues are part of each CDR3. A D gene is named only where the DNA matches it firmly. A clone size is listed for some rows: how often the clone was seen (once, few, many), or a class if it is expanded.

v_gene: TRBV5-1
abundance: .
d_gene: .
j_gene: TRBJ2-7
CDR3aa: CASSLVTGLSNYEQYF
CDR3nt: TGCGCCAGCAGCTTGGTTACGGGGTTGTCTAACTACGAGCAGTACTTC

v_gene: TRBV5-6
abundance: .
d_gene: TRBD1
j_gene: TRBJ2-7
CDR3aa: CASIRTGYESYEQYF
CDR3nt: TGTGCCAGCATCCGGACAGGGTACGAATCCTACGAGCAGTACTTC

v_gene: TRBV11-1
abundance: once
d_gene: .
j_gene: TRBJ2-7
CDR3aa: CASSLEWGDLYEQYF
CDR3nt: TGTGCCAGCAGCTTAGAGTGGGGGGACCTCTACGAGCAGTACTTC

v_gene: TRBV6-1
abundance: .
d_gene: .
j_gene: TRBJ2-7
CDR3aa: CASSRGINEQYF
CDR3nt: TGTGCCAGCAGTCGGGGTATTAACGAGCAGTACTTC

v_gene: TRBV19
abundance: .
d_gene: .
j_gene: TRBJ1-5
CDR3aa: CASSNRVGGLDQPQHF
CDR3nt: TGTGCCAGTAGTAATAGGGTGGGGGGATTGGATCAGCCCCAGCATTTT

v_gene: TRBV5-4
abundance: .
d_gene: .
j_gene: TRBJ1-1
CDR3aa: CASSLRFPGGTEAFF
CDR3nt: TGTGCCAGCAGCTTGAGATTCCCGGGAGGCACTGAAGCTTTCTTT

v_gene: TRBV5-6
abundance: .
d_gene: .
j_gene: TRBJ1-1
CDR3aa: CASSFGRDFTEAFF
CDR3nt: TGTGCCAGCAGCTTTGGCAGGGACTTCACTGAAGCTTTCTTT

v_gene: TRBV9
abundance: .
d_gene: TRBD2
j_gene: TRBJ2-7
CDR3aa: CASSVFTTGGEQYF
CDR3nt: TGTGCCAGCAGCGTATTTACCACGGGGGGCGAGCAGTACTTC

v_gene: TRBV11-2
abundance: few
d_gene: .
j_gene: TRBJ2-7
CDR3aa: CASSQDSYEQYF
CDR3nt: TGTGCCAGCAGCCAAGACAGTTACGAGCAGTACTTC

v_gene: TRBV5-1
abundance: .
d_gene: .
j_gene: TRBJ2-3
CDR3aa: CASSLASGTSTDTQYF
CDR3nt: TGCGCCAGCAGCTTAGCGTCTGGGACAAGCACAGATACGCAGTATTTT

v_gene: TRBV7-9
abundance: .
d_gene: TRBD1
j_gene: TRBJ1-5
CDR3aa: CASSKGTANQPQHF
CDR3nt: TGTGCCAGCAGCAAAGGGACAGCGAATCAGCCCCAGCATTTT

v_gene: TRBV7-3
abundance: .
d_gene: TRBD1
j_gene: TRBJ2-5
CDR3aa: CASSSRQGSEETQYF
CDR3nt: TGTGCCAGCAGCTCTAGACAGGGCTCAGAAGAGACCCAGTACTTC

v_gene: TRBV7-2
abundance: .
d_gene: .
j_gene: TRBJ1-1
CDR3aa: CASSVLQGGTEAFF
CDR3nt: TGTGCCAGCAGCGTCCTCCAGGGTGGAACTGAAGCTTTCTTT

v_gene: TRBV6-4
abundance: .
d_gene: TRBD2
j_gene: TRBJ2-2
CDR3aa: CASSDSEAGGNTGELFF
CDR3nt: TGTGCCAGCAGTGACTCGGAAGCGGGGGGTAACACCGGGGAGCTGTTTTTT

v_gene: TRBV15
abundance: .
d_gene: .
j_gene: TRBJ1-2
CDR3aa: CATSRAGRADYGYTF
CDR3nt: TGTGCCACCAGCAGAGCCGGCAGGGCGGACTATGGCTACACCTTC

v_gene: TRBV19
abundance: .
d_gene: .
j_gene: TRBJ2-1
CDR3aa: CASSKLVSGPHEQFF
CDR3nt: TGTGCCAGTAGTAAACTAGTGTCAGGCCCACATGAGCAGTTCTTC

v_gene: TRBV4-1
abundance: .
d_gene: TRBD1
j_gene: TRBJ2-2
CDR3aa: CASSQDLGQGGSTGELFF
CDR3nt: TGCGCCAGCAGCCAAGATCTGGGACAGGGGGGCTCCACCGGGGAGCTGTTTTTT

v_gene: TRBV5-1
abundance: .
d_gene: .
j_gene: TRBJ1-3
CDR3aa: CASSLGTASGNTIYF
CDR3nt: TGCGCCAGCAGCTTGGGGACAGCCTCTGGAAACACCATATATTTT

v_gene: TRBV11-2
abundance: .
d_gene: .
j_gene: TRBJ1-1
CDR3aa: CASSKGDFSTEAFF
CDR3nt: TGTGCCAGCAGCAAAGGGGATTTTAGTACTGAAGCTTTCTTT

v_gene: TRBV6-5
abundance: .
d_gene: .
j_gene: TRBJ1-2
CDR3aa: CASSYESGGYGYTF
CDR3nt: TGTGCCAGCAGTTACGAGTCAGGAGGCTATGGCTACACCTTC

v_gene: TRBV7-3
abundance: .
d_gene: .
j_gene: TRBJ2-2
CDR3aa: CASSPYPLASNTGELFF
CDR3nt: TGTGCCAGCAGCCCATACCCTCTAGCATCGAACACCGGGGAGCTGTTTTTT

v_gene: TRBV4-1
abundance: .
d_gene: TRBD2
j_gene: TRBJ2-7
CDR3aa: CASSPTGTSGETYEQYF
CDR3nt: TGCGCCAGCAGCCCGACCGGGACTAGCGGGGAAACCTACGAGCAGTACTTC

v_gene: TRBV27
abundance: .
d_gene: .
j_gene: TRBJ2-1
CDR3aa: CASSYPGDNEQFF
CDR3nt: TGTGCCAGCAGCTACCCGGGGGACAATGAGCAGTTCTTC

v_gene: TRBV21-1
abundance: .
d_gene: .
j_gene: TRBJ2-1
CDR3aa: CASSKVGGQGIPGQFF
CDR3nt: TGTGCCAGCAGCAAAGTCGGGGGACAGGGGATTCCGGGGCAGTTCTTC

v_gene: TRBV6-5
abundance: once
d_gene: TRBD1
j_gene: TRBJ2-7
CDR3aa: CASSPTGDEQYF
CDR3nt: TGTGCCAGCAGTCCTACAGGGGACGAGCAGTACTTC

v_gene: TRBV11-2
abundance: .
d_gene: .
j_gene: TRBJ2-7
CDR3aa: CASSSDSPRDEQYF
CDR3nt: TGTGCCAGCAGTTCGGACAGCCCTAGAGACGAGCAGTACTTC

v_gene: TRBV19
abundance: .
d_gene: .
j_gene: TRBJ1-5
CDR3aa: CASVQNNQPQHF
CDR3nt: TGTGCCAGTGTACAGAATAATCAGCCCCAGCATTTT

v_gene: TRBV6-1
abundance: .
d_gene: .
j_gene: TRBJ2-1
CDR3aa: CASSDQREQFF
CDR3nt: TGTGCCAGCAGTGACCAGCGCGAGCAGTTCTTC

v_gene: TRBV14
abundance: .
d_gene: .
j_gene: TRBJ1-2
CDR3aa: CASSQDPTGLYGYTF
CDR3nt: TGTGCCAGCAGCCAAGATCCCACAGGGCTCTATGGCTACACCTTC

v_gene: TRBV29-1
abundance: .
d_gene: TRBD2
j_gene: TRBJ2-3
CDR3aa: CSVDWTSGGGPFETDTQYF
CDR3nt: TGCAGCGTTGATTGGACTAGCGGGGGGGGCCCCTTTGAGACAGATACGCAGTATTTT

v_gene: TRBV9
abundance: .
d_gene: .
j_gene: TRBJ2-1
CDR3aa: CASGDNEQFF
CDR3nt: TGTGCCAGCGGAGACAATGAGCAGTTCTTC

v_gene: TRBV9
abundance: .
d_gene: .
j_gene: TRBJ1-2
CDR3aa: CASSPQSVRSGYTF
CDR3nt: TGTGCCAGCAGCCCCCAGTCCGTCCGCTCCGGCTACACCTTC

v_gene: TRBV2
abundance: .
d_gene: .
j_gene: TRBJ1-1
CDR3aa: CASTITGSPKAFF
CDR3nt: TGTGCCAGCACTATTACAGGGTCCCCCAAAGCTTTCTTT

v_gene: TRBV30
abundance: .
d_gene: .
j_gene: TRBJ1-2
CDR3aa: CAWSVQAMVNYGYTF
CDR3nt: TGTGCCTGGAGTGTACAGGCAATGGTGAACTATGGCTACACCTTC

v_gene: TRBV6-5
abundance: .
d_gene: .
j_gene: TRBJ2-7
CDR3aa: CASIGHYEQYF
CDR3nt: TGTGCCAGCATCGGACACTACGAGCAGTACTTC

v_gene: TRBV30
abundance: .
d_gene: .
j_gene: TRBJ2-7
CDR3aa: CAWSLTSYEQYF
CDR3nt: TGTGCCTGGAGTCTGACTAGCTACGAGCAGTACTTC

v_gene: TRBV5-1
abundance: .
d_gene: TRBD2
j_gene: TRBJ2-1
CDR3aa: CASSLVPATSGGPPYNEQFF
CDR3nt: TGCGCCAGCAGCTTGGTGCCGGCGACTAGCGGGGGGCCCCCGTACAATGAGCAGTTCTTC

v_gene: TRBV15
abundance: .
d_gene: TRBD2
j_gene: TRBJ2-7
CDR3aa: CATSGNPTGGSYEQYF
CDR3nt: TGTGCCACCAGCGGAAATCCGACGGGGGGGTCCTACGAGCAGTACTTC

v_gene: TRBV5-1
abundance: .
d_gene: .
j_gene: TRBJ2-2
CDR3aa: CASSLDSGTGELFF
CDR3nt: TGCGCCAGCAGCTTGGATTCGGGAACCGGGGAGCTGTTTTTT

v_gene: TRBV5-6
abundance: many
d_gene: .
j_gene: TRBJ2-5
CDR3aa: CASSSGAWTLETQYF
CDR3nt: TGTGCCAGCAGCTCCGGAGCCTGGACACTAGAGACCCAGTACTTC

v_gene: TRBV5-8
abundance: .
d_gene: TRBD1
j_gene: TRBJ1-1
CDR3aa: CASSSGDRAEDTEAFF
CDR3nt: TGTGCCAGCAGCTCTGGGGACAGGGCCGAAGACACTGAAGCTTTCTTT

v_gene: TRBV5-1
abundance: .
d_gene: TRBD2
j_gene: TRBJ2-5
CDR3aa: CASTLGGEETQYF
CDR3nt: TGCGCCAGCACCTTGGGGGGGGAAGAGACCCAGTACTTC

v_gene: TRBV16
abundance: .
d_gene: .
j_gene: TRBJ2-3
CDR3aa: CASSLVPGTSSTDTQYF
CDR3nt: TGTGCCAGCAGCCTCGTCCCAGGAACCTCTAGCACAGATACGCAGTATTTT

v_gene: TRBV27
abundance: few
d_gene: .
j_gene: TRBJ1-5
CDR3aa: CASSYSGTTGQPQHF
CDR3nt: TGTGCCAGCAGTTACTCGGGGACAACCGGGCAGCCCCAGCATTTT

v_gene: TRBV14
abundance: .
d_gene: .
j_gene: TRBJ2-3
CDR3aa: CASSHSDTQYF
CDR3nt: TGTGCCAGCAGCCACTCAGATACGCAGTATTTT

v_gene: TRBV7-9
abundance: once
d_gene: .
j_gene: TRBJ2-5
CDR3aa: CASSWTIGQETQYF
CDR3nt: TGTGCCAGCAGCTGGACAATTGGGCAGGAGACCCAGTACTTC

v_gene: TRBV9
abundance: .
d_gene: .
j_gene: TRBJ2-2
CDR3aa: CASSPGAGELFF
CDR3nt: TGTGCCAGCAGCCCCGGGGCCGGGGAGCTGTTTTTT

v_gene: TRBV13
abundance: .
d_gene: TRBD1
j_gene: TRBJ1-1
CDR3aa: CASSDGTANTEAFF
CDR3nt: TGTGCCAGCAGCGACGGGACAGCGAACACTGAAGCTTTCTTT

v_gene: TRBV7-9
abundance: .
d_gene: TRBD2
j_gene: TRBJ2-7
CDR3aa: CASSLTSGGPYEQYF
CDR3nt: TGTGCCAGCAGCTTAACAAGCGGGGGCCCCTACGAGCAGTACTTC

v_gene: TRBV27
abundance: .
d_gene: .
j_gene: TRBJ1-3
CDR3aa: CASSPNSSGNTIYF
CDR3nt: TGTGCCAGCAGTCCCAACAGCTCTGGAAACACCATATATTTT

v_gene: TRBV9
abundance: .
d_gene: .
j_gene: TRBJ2-3
CDR3aa: CASSGGDTQYF
CDR3nt: TGTGCCAGCAGTGGGGGGGATACGCAGTATTTT

v_gene: TRBV11-2
abundance: .
d_gene: TRBD2
j_gene: TRBJ2-1
CDR3aa: CASTIAGGYNEQFF
CDR3nt: TGTGCCAGCACCATAGCGGGGGGGTACAATGAGCAGTTCTTC

v_gene: TRBV27
abundance: .
d_gene: TRBD2
j_gene: TRBJ2-3
CDR3aa: CASSLGGTSTDTQYF
CDR3nt: TGTGCCAGCAGTTTGGGGGGGACTAGCACAGATACGCAGTATTTT

v_gene: TRBV21-1
abundance: .
d_gene: .
j_gene: TRBJ1-1
CDR3aa: CTRQGAEVNTEAFF
CDR3nt: TGTACGAGACAGGGGGCAGAGGTGAACACTGAAGCTTTCTTT

v_gene: TRBV13
abundance: .
d_gene: TRBD2
j_gene: TRBJ2-3
CDR3aa: CASSLGAGASDTQYF
CDR3nt: TGTGCCAGCAGCTTAGGAGCGGGGGCCTCCGATACGCAGTATTTT